These T cell receptor beta chains were read from a single sample in a study of blood T cell repertoires in COVID-19. Using immunoSEQ multiplex PCR, the repertoire was profiled, and TCRdb retains in-frame clones only, with some absent. This sample carries just under 65,000 clones, around 83% of them seen once, and the ten largest clones take roughly 6%. What was sequenced was peripheral blood. These receptors all stem from a human donor in a cohort sampled during active COVID-19. CDR3s include the opening cysteine and the closing phenylalanine or tryptophan. Fields, in order: clone size, J gene, D gene, V gene, CDR3 DNA, CDR3 protein. The D gene is left open where the match is weak. Some rows mark clone size as missing; the rest say once, few, many or name a class of expanded clone.

- TRBJ1-1 - TRBV6-5 TGTGCCAGCAGTTACGGGGGGTGGAACACTGAAGCTTTCTTT CASSYGGWNTEAFF
- TRBJ2-2 TRBD2 TRBV12-5 TGTGCTAGTGCCAGATCCGGGACTAGCGTCCCGGGGGAGCTGTTTTTT CASARSGTSVPGELFF
- TRBJ2-2 - TRBV5-4 TGTGCCAGCAGCCCCAACTTGGTCAGGTCCGCCGGGGAGCTGTTTTTT CASSPNLVRSAGELFF
- TRBJ2-2 - TRBV3-1/TRBV3-2 TGTGCCAGCAGCCAAGATCGGTTGGGGGAGCTGTTTTTT CASSQDRLGELFF
- TRBJ2-4 TRBD2 TRBV20-1 TGCAGTGCTAGTGTGCGGGAGATCAACATTCAGTACTTC CSASVREINIQYF
- TRBJ1-1 - TRBV5-1 TGCGCCAGCAGCCCCCAGTTTGGGAACACTGAAGCTTTCTTT CASSPQFGNTEAFF
- TRBJ2-2 - TRBV5-8 TGTGCCAGCAGCTTGGATTCATCTATCAACACCGGGGAGCTGTTTTTT CASSLDSSINTGELFF
once TRBJ2-7 TRBD2 TRBV4-2 TGTGCCAGCAGCCAAGATTTAACTAGCGGGGCCTACGAGCAGTACTTC CASSQDLTSGAYEQYF
- TRBJ2-2 TRBD2 TRBV5-1 TGCGCCAGCGGGACCGGGACTAGCGGGAGTCTCGGCACCGGGGAGCTGTTTTTT CASGTGTSGSLGTGELFF
- TRBJ1-6 TRBD1 TRBV3-1/TRBV3-2 TGTGCCAGCAGCCAGACAGGGAGAGATTCACCCCTCCACTTT CASSQTGRDSPLHF
- TRBJ2-2 TRBD1 TRBV27 TGTGCCAGCAAGCGGCAGGGGGCTGCCGGGGAGCTGTTTTTT CASKRQGAAGELFF
- TRBJ2-1 TRBD2 TRBV9 TGTGCCAGCAGGGGCGGGGGGGCTACTAGTGAGCAGTTCTTC CASRGGGATSEQFF
- TRBJ2-7 - TRBV5-1 TGCGCCAGCAGCTTGGGATGGGGCGGGGAGAATTACGAGCAGTACTTC CASSLGWGGENYEQYF
- TRBJ1-1 - TRBV19 TGTGCCAGCCTTAGAACTCCCGGCACTGAAGCTTTCTTT CASLRTPGTEAFF
- TRBJ2-5 TRBD2 TRBV18 TGTGCCAGCTCACCAAGTAGCGGGGATGAGACCCAGTACTTC CASSPSSGDETQYF
- TRBJ1-4 TRBD1 TRBV5-1 TGCGCCACCTCACAGGGGGCGGCAACTAATGAAAAACTGTTTTTT CATSQGAATNEKLFF
once TRBJ2-5 TRBD1 TRBV5-1 TGCGCCACCAAAAAGGGACAGGGGTCCCAAGAGACCCAGTACTTC CATKKGQGSQETQYF
- TRBJ1-5 - TRBV7-8 TGTGCCAGCAGCTTACTAGAGGGGACTTCGTCCAGTCAGCCCCAGCATTTT CASSLLEGTSSSQPQHF
- TRBJ2-3 TRBD2 TRBV2 TGTGCCAGCAGTTCAACCGGGACTAGCGGGGGGATTTACACAGATACGCAGTATTTT CASSSTGTSGGIYTDTQYF
- TRBJ2-6 TRBD2 TRBV28 TGTGCCAGCAGAGTTAAGGGGATCCTCGGGCAGGGACTAGACTCTGGGGCCAACGTCCTGACTTTC CASRVKGILGQGLDSGANVLTF
once TRBJ2-3 - TRBV12-5 TGTGCTAGTGGTTTAGGCGGGAGCACAGATACGCAGTATTTT CASGLGGSTDTQYF
- TRBJ2-1 - TRBV30 TGTGCCTGGACCAGAGGAGTTTTGGACAATGAGCAGTTCTTC CAWTRGVLDNEQFF
- TRBJ2-3 - TRBV5-1 TGCGCCACCACACCACGAGCCGGGGATACGCAGTATTTT CATTPRAGDTQYF
- TRBJ1-1 - TRBV5-1 TGCGCCAGCAGCTTGGGTGGGGGCTCGACTGAAGCTTTCTTT CASSLGGGSTEAFF
- TRBJ2-4 - TRBV24-1 TGTGCCACCAGTGATACTGGTCTAGCCAAAAACATTCAGTACTTC CATSDTGLAKNIQYF
- TRBJ1-1 - TRBV30 TGTGCCTGGAGTTGGGGTGGGGGCGCGGACACTGAAGCTTTCTTT CAWSWGGGADTEAFF
- TRBJ1-5 - TRBV6-5 TGTGCCAGCAAGGAGGCACTAAATCAGCCCCAGCATTTT CASKEALNQPQHF
few TRBJ2-7 - TRBV18 TGTGCCAGCTCAGGCCAGGGGAACGAGCAGTACTTC CASSGQGNEQYF
- TRBJ1-6 - TRBV12-3/TRBV12-4 TGTGCCAGCAGTTTATTAGCTAAACCCCTCCACTTT CASSLLAKPLHF
- TRBJ1-3 - TRBV12-3/TRBV12-4 TGTGCCAGCAGCCTCGGACAGAGAAACACCATATATTTT CASSLGQRNTIYF
- TRBJ1-5 - TRBV18 TGTGCCAGCTCACCTCAGTACAATCAGCCCCAGCATTTT CASSPQYNQPQHF
- TRBJ2-2 - TRBV5-1 TGCGCCAGCAGCTTACGGACATGGTCAGCCGGGGAGCTGTTTTTT CASSLRTWSAGELFF
few TRBJ1-2 TRBD1 TRBV29-1 TGCAGCGCCGGGACAGACTATGGCTACACCTTC CSAGTDYGYTF
- TRBJ2-1 - TRBV6-4 TGTGCCAGCAGTGAGAGTCTAGGGCAGGGGAAAGACGAGCAGTTCTTC CASSESLGQGKDEQFF
once TRBJ1-1 - TRBV12-5 TGTGCTAGTGGTTTGGCCACAAACACTGAAGCTTTCTTT CASGLATNTEAFF